The present entry profiles one TCR beta chain with its context. Repertoires were generated with immunoSEQ multiplex PCR, while TCRdb's copy carries only in-frame clones and drops some. This repertoire shows 90,000 to 95,000 clones, around 90% found once; its top ten account for 20% to 25%. This entry belongs to a study of T cell responses to AZD1222 COVID-19 vaccine. There are 12 residues in the CDR3. Trimming shortened V by 0 bases and J by 10 bases, and 9 bases separated the two germline ends. Germline CDR1 and CDR2: LGHDT and YNNKEL (reference sequence). Source: peripheral blood, taken on day 0 of AZD1222 vaccination. The J gene is TRBJ1-2, the V gene TRBV3-1 (or the pseudogene TRBV3-2); TRBD1 might be the D (6 bases). This sequence was found in an adult in good health. Here the CDR3 DNA reads TGTGCCAGCAGCCAAGAGTACAGGGACTACACCTTC. Protein: CASSQEYRDYTF.